These T cell receptor beta chains were read from a single sample in a study of tumor T cells in aggressive B-cell lymphoma. The table came from immunoSEQ multiplex PCR; TCRdb's copy has only in-frame clones and leaves some out. The sample holds roughly 9,000 clones, roughly 85% seen once. Specimen: tumor tissue. These receptors all come from an adult with diffuse large B cell lymphoma. Both conserved end residues are part of each CDR3. Fields, in order: clone size, J gene, D gene, V gene, CDR3 protein, CDR3 DNA. A D gene is named only where the DNA matches it firmly. The listing skips clone size in some rows; elsewhere it reads once, few, many or a size class.

abundance: .; j_gene: TRBJ2-4; d_gene: .; v_gene: TRBV30; CDR3aa: CAWGLGHWHPYF; CDR3nt: TGTGCCTGGGGGCTTGGACATTGGCACCCGTACTTC
abundance: .; j_gene: TRBJ1-4; d_gene: .; v_gene: TRBV6-1; CDR3aa: CASSGTRTDEKLFF; CDR3nt: TGTGCCAGCAGTGGGACACGGACGGACGAAAAACTGTTTTTT
abundance: .; j_gene: TRBJ1-2; d_gene: .; v_gene: TRBV13; CDR3aa: CASSLRPGSWYGYTF; CDR3nt: TGTGCCAGCAGCTTACGCCCGGGGAGTTGGTATGGCTACACCTTC
abundance: .; j_gene: TRBJ2-4; d_gene: .; v_gene: TRBV2; CDR3aa: CASSEEGGSRGGAGKNIQYF; CDR3nt: TGTGCCAGCAGTGAAGAGGGGGGGTCCCGTGGGGGGGCCGGCAAAAACATTCAGTACTTC
abundance: .; j_gene: TRBJ1-5; d_gene: .; v_gene: TRBV5-6; CDR3aa: CASRAGLAVDQPQHF; CDR3nt: TGTGCCAGCCGGGCGGGGTTGGCTGTCGATCAGCCCCAGCATTTT
abundance: .; j_gene: TRBJ2-3; d_gene: .; v_gene: TRBV28; CDR3aa: CASSPGTSTDTQYF; CDR3nt: TGTGCCAGCAGCCCAGGGACTAGCACAGATACGCAGTATTTT
abundance: .; j_gene: TRBJ2-5; d_gene: TRBD2; v_gene: TRBV2; CDR3aa: CASPRGTSGEGLQETQYF; CDR3nt: TGTGCCAGTCCCCGGGGAACTAGCGGGGAGGGTCTCCAAGAGACCCAGTACTTC
abundance: once; j_gene: TRBJ1-5; d_gene: .; v_gene: TRBV27; CDR3aa: CASGRAGVSNQPQHF; CDR3nt: TGTGCCAGCGGCCGTGCGGGGGTGAGCAATCAGCCCCAGCATTTT
abundance: .; j_gene: TRBJ2-1; d_gene: TRBD2; v_gene: TRBV7-2; CDR3aa: CASSLTTGGRNNEQFF; CDR3nt: TGTGCCAGCAGCTTAACGACGGGGGGTCGGAACAATGAGCAGTTCTTC
abundance: .; j_gene: TRBJ2-1; d_gene: TRBD1; v_gene: TRBV29-1; CDR3aa: CSVAGQTYNEQFF; CDR3nt: TGCAGCGTTGCGGGACAGACGTACAATGAGCAGTTCTTC
abundance: .; j_gene: TRBJ2-5; d_gene: .; v_gene: TRBV5-1; CDR3aa: CASSYSETQYF; CDR3nt: TGCGCCAGCAGCTATTCGGAGACCCAGTACTTC
abundance: .; j_gene: TRBJ1-2; d_gene: TRBD1; v_gene: TRBV7-2; CDR3aa: CASSLTGVNYGYTF; CDR3nt: TGTGCCAGCAGTTTGACAGGGGTTAACTATGGCTACACCTTC
abundance: .; j_gene: TRBJ1-5; d_gene: .; v_gene: TRBV5-1; CDR3aa: CASSFQQGEEPQHF; CDR3nt: TGCGCCAGCAGCTTCCAACAGGGAGAGGAGCCCCAGCATTTT
abundance: .; j_gene: TRBJ2-7; d_gene: .; v_gene: TRBV25-1; CDR3aa: CASSDWRGAYEQYF; CDR3nt: TGTGCCAGCAGTGATTGGAGGGGTGCCTACGAGCAGTACTTC
abundance: .; j_gene: TRBJ1-4; d_gene: TRBD1; v_gene: TRBV28; CDR3aa: CASSTGGRDEKLFF; CDR3nt: TGTGCCAGCAGCACAGGGGGTAGGGATGAAAAACTGTTTTTT
abundance: .; j_gene: TRBJ2-3; d_gene: .; v_gene: TRBV21-1; CDR3aa: CASSKGAAGVAGADTQYF; CDR3nt: TGTGCCAGCAGCAAAGGAGCTGCCGGGGTAGCGGGGGCGGATACGCAGTATTTT
abundance: .; j_gene: TRBJ2-2; d_gene: TRBD1; v_gene: TRBV25-1; CDR3aa: CASSESRTGFTGELFF; CDR3nt: TGTGCCAGCAGTGAATCCAGGACAGGGTTCACCGGGGAGCTGTTTTTT
abundance: .; j_gene: TRBJ1-5; d_gene: TRBD1; v_gene: TRBV6-1; CDR3aa: CASSAQGGSNQPQHF; CDR3nt: TGTGCCAGCAGTGCTCAGGGGGGTAGCAATCAGCCCCAGCATTTT
abundance: .; j_gene: TRBJ1-1; d_gene: .; v_gene: TRBV28; CDR3aa: CASTPAGFDTEAFF; CDR3nt: TGTGCCAGCACCCCAGCCGGGTTCGACACTGAAGCTTTCTTT
abundance: few; j_gene: TRBJ1-1; d_gene: .; v_gene: TRBV13; CDR3aa: CASTPEDRAGDTEAFF; CDR3nt: TGTGCCAGCACCCCGGAGGACCGGGCTGGGGACACTGAAGCTTTCTTT
abundance: .; j_gene: TRBJ2-3; d_gene: TRBD1; v_gene: TRBV7-2; CDR3aa: CASSPRGRSTDTQYF; CDR3nt: TGTGCCAGCAGCCCTAGGGGGCGGTCCACAGATACGCAGTATTTT
abundance: .; j_gene: TRBJ1-1; d_gene: .; v_gene: TRBV5-5; CDR3aa: CASSFPGGSSEAFF; CDR3nt: TGTGCCAGCAGCTTTCCGGGGGGGAGTAGTGAAGCTTTCTTT
abundance: once; j_gene: TRBJ1-3; d_gene: .; v_gene: TRBV6-5; CDR3aa: CASSSVGSGNTIYF; CDR3nt: TGTGCCAGCAGTTCGGTCGGCTCTGGAAACACCATATATTTT
abundance: .; j_gene: TRBJ2-5; d_gene: TRBD2; v_gene: TRBV7-3; CDR3aa: CASSPKGPGGASSETQYF; CDR3nt: TGTGCCAGCAGCCCGAAGGGCCCGGGGGGTGCCAGTTCAGAGACCCAGTACTTC
abundance: .; j_gene: TRBJ2-2; d_gene: .; v_gene: TRBV4-1; CDR3aa: CASSQALNTGELFF; CDR3nt: TGCGCCAGCAGCCAAGCTTTGAACACCGGGGAGCTGTTTTTT